What follows is one T cell receptor beta chain and its context. Antigen: not known. Splitting of CD4+ cells produced CD45RA+ naive and CD45RA-negative memory subsets. The sample is drawn from a study of shared clonotypes between healthy human individuals. Study-level results: Among non-shared clonotypes, generation probabilities were lower than among those shared by all four donors. It was observed that approximately 5% of naive CD4 clonotypes were shared across several donors.

The genomic DNA of each subset was split evenly across several immunoSEQ plates. Profiling relied on immunoSEQ multiplex PCR, and the TCRdb table lists in-frame clones only, not all of them. The table lists over a million clones, roughly 96% of them singletons. The CDR3 is 13 amino acids. Germline CDR1 SGHRS, CDR2 YFSETQ. The ends lost 7 bases at V and 2 bases at J; junction bases unmatched: 2. The chain is built from TRBV5-1 and TRBJ2-3; TRBD1 matches at 9 bases. This TCR came from a man aged 25-45 years in good health. Sequenced input: naive CD4+ T cells sorted from blood. Subset described: CD45RA+ positively selected. The CDR3 bases are TGCGCCAGCGGGGACAGGGCCACAGATACGCAGTATTTT. It yields the protein CASGDRATDTQYF.